A selection of T cell receptor beta chains follows, all from one sample in a study of T cell changes during pregnancy in multiple sclerosis. Sequenced by immunoSEQ multiplex PCR; TCRdb stores in-frame clones only, minus some. Found here are 35,000 to 45,000 clones, 91% of them singletons; the top ten hold roughly 0.5%. Sequencing was performed on CD4+ T cells from peripheral blood mononuclear cells, taken in the second trimester of pregnancy. These receptors originate from a female donor in good health, enrolled as a control in a pregnancy study. Each CDR3 is given with its conserved first and last residue. D genes are given only for firm matches. Clone size is given for some rows only: seen once, a few or many times, or a class if the clone is expanded.

TRBJ1-2,TRBV27,-,-,TGTGCCAGCAGTTTTGGTGACAGTTATGGCTACACCTTC,CASSFGDSYGYTF
TRBJ2-7,TRBV7-9,-,-,TGTGCCAGCAGCTCAAAGGCGGCCCGATCCAGGGACTCCTACGAGCAGTACTTC,CASSSKAARSRDSYEQYF
TRBJ2-7,TRBV7-2,-,TRBD2,TGTGCCAGCAGCGACCAAGCGGGAGGCTCCTACGAGCAGTACTTC,CASSDQAGGSYEQYF
TRBJ2-3,TRBV19,-,TRBD2,TGTGCCAGTAGCAATAGCGGGAGGGCCCGCACAGATACGCAGTATTTT,CASSNSGRARTDTQYF
TRBJ2-7,TRBV9,-,TRBD2,TGTGCCAGCAGCGTAACCTCTTTAGCGGGAGCCGAGCAGTACTTC,CASSVTSLAGAEQYF
TRBJ2-3,TRBV6-5,once,-,TGTGCCAGCAGTTACTCGAGGCCCCCGGTCGGCGATACGCAGTATTTT,CASSYSRPPVGDTQYF
TRBJ1-2,TRBV2,-,TRBD1,TGTGCCAGCAGAAGACAGGGTCCCGATGGCTACACCTTC,CASRRQGPDGYTF
TRBJ1-1,TRBV19,few,-,TGTGCCAGTAGTGGTACTGGGGAGATGGACACTGAAGCTTTCTTT,CASSGTGEMDTEAFF
TRBJ2-3,TRBV7-2,-,-,TGTGCCAGCAGCTTACGGAGCGGAGGCACAGATACGCAGTATTTT,CASSLRSGGTDTQYF
TRBJ2-7,TRBV5-1,-,-,TGCGCCAGCAGCTTGGCCGGGCGGGTGTCCTCCTACGAGCAGTACTTC,CASSLAGRVSSYEQYF
TRBJ1-4,TRBV7-9,-,-,TGTGCCAGCAGCTTATTGGGCAGCCACTCCATTGCAACTAATGAAAAACTGTTTTTT,CASSLLGSHSIATNEKLFF
TRBJ2-7,TRBV5-1,-,TRBD2,TGCGCCAGCAGCATTGGACTAGCGGGGACCTACGAGCAGTACTTC,CASSIGLAGTYEQYF
TRBJ1-4,TRBV5-8,-,TRBD1,TGTGCCAGCAGTGACAGGGCGACGACTGAAAAACTGTTTTTT,CASSDRATTEKLFF
TRBJ2-3,TRBV19,-,TRBD2,TGTGCCACCTCCCTAGGACTAGCGGATACGCAGTATTTT,CATSLGLADTQYF
TRBJ2-7,TRBV11-2,-,TRBD2,TGTGCCAGCAGCCCACTTATGCGGGGGGGGGCCTACGAGCAGTACTTC,CASSPLMRGGAYEQYF
TRBJ2-7,TRBV5-1,-,-,TGCGCCAGCAGCTTGGGCGAGGGACTGCAGTACTTC,CASSLGEGLQYF
TRBJ2-1,TRBV7-2,-,-,TGTGCCAGCAGCTCCCGCTGGGGTTCAGCGGTAGGGCAGTTCTTC,CASSSRWGSAVGQFF
TRBJ2-7,TRBV20-1,-,-,TGCAGTGCTAGAGATCTGAGCGAGCAGTACTTC,CSARDLSEQYF
TRBJ2-3,TRBV7-6,once,-,TGTGCCAGCAGCGCCGATTGGGGCGCCACAGATACGCAGTATTTT,CASSADWGATDTQYF
TRBJ2-1,TRBV7-3,-,TRBD2,TGTGCCAGCAGCTCTAGCGGGAGTTTCGATGAGCAGTTCTTC,CASSSSGSFDEQFF
TRBJ1-2,TRBV19,-,TRBD1,TGTGCCAGCCGACAGGGGGCCGGCTATGGCTACACCTTC,CASRQGAGYGYTF
TRBJ2-7,TRBV11-1,-,-,TGTGCCAGCAGCTCGGGAGAGCTTAGTACCTACGAGCAGTACTTC,CASSSGELSTYEQYF
TRBJ2-1,TRBV4-1,once,-,TGCGCCAGCAGCCCCTTCCTAGCGAGTTTAGCGAATGAGCAGTTCTTC,CASSPFLASLANEQFF
TRBJ1-2,TRBV28,-,-,TGTGCCACCGATATAGGGGGTTACAGAGCTAACTATGGCTACACCTTC,CATDIGGYRANYGYTF
TRBJ1-1,TRBV6-5,-,-,TGTGCCAGCAATAGGGGAGGGGGTAACACTGAAGCTTTCTTT,CASNRGGGNTEAFF
TRBJ1-1,TRBV27,-,-,TGTGCCAGCAGTTTAAAGGAAATAAAAGGGGACGGGGACAAAGCTTTCTTT,CASSLKEIKGDGDKAFF
TRBJ1-2,TRBV30,-,-,TGTGCCTGGAGTCTAAGACGCCGGGATGGCTACACCTTC,CAWSLRRRDGYTF
TRBJ2-3,TRBV6-5,-,TRBD2,TGTGCCAGCAGTTACGGGACTAGCGGGTTCGTGGATACGCAGTATTTT,CASSYGTSGFVDTQYF
TRBJ2-5,TRBV6-5,-,TRBD2,TGTGCCAGCAGTTATAGGCGGCCGGGGGGGGAGACCCAGTACTTC,CASSYRRPGGETQYF
TRBJ2-3,TRBV7-3,-,TRBD2,TGTGCCAGCAGCTTTTCCCCTAGCGGGAGTGGAACAGATACGCAGTATTTT,CASSFSPSGSGTDTQYF
TRBJ2-1,TRBV7-9,-,TRBD2,TGTGCCAGCAGCGGTAAAGAGGAGCAGCGGGGGCTGGGTTTCTTC,CASSGKEEQRGLGFF
TRBJ1-1,TRBV5-6,-,-,TGTGCCAGCAGCTTTTTCCAGGGAAGATTGAACACTGAAGCTTTCTTT,CASSFFQGRLNTEAFF
TRBJ2-1,TRBV7-3,-,TRBD2,TGTGCCAGCAGGCCTAGCGGGGACCATGAGCAGTTCTTC,CASRPSGDHEQFF
TRBJ2-3,TRBV7-2,-,-,TGTGCCAGCAGCTTTATCACAGATACGCAGTATTTT,CASSFITDTQYF
TRBJ2-7,TRBV18,-,TRBD2,TGTGCCAGCTCACCAACCGGGACTAGCGGGGGGTCCGAGCAGTACTTC,CASSPTGTSGGSEQYF
TRBJ1-2,TRBV7-2,-,-,TGTGCCAGCAGCTTATGGGGAGGGCCTGGCTACACCTTC,CASSLWGGPGYTF
TRBJ1-1,TRBV7-2,-,-,TGTGCCAGCAGCTCGTTATGGTCGGCGGTGAGCAACACTGAAGCTTTCTTT,CASSSLWSAVSNTEAFF
TRBJ1-4,TRBV28,-,-,TGTGCCAGCAGTAGGACAGCTAATGAAAAACTGTTTTTT,CASSRTANEKLFF
TRBJ2-2,TRBV7-7,-,-,TGTGCTAGCAGCTCTATTTTGTCCGGGGAGCTGTTTTTT,CASSSILSGELFF
TRBJ2-1,TRBV2,few,TRBD1,TGTGCCAGCAGTGAAAACGCACTGACAGGGTACAATGAGCAGTTCTTC,CASSENALTGYNEQFF
TRBJ2-7,TRBV7-9,-,TRBD2,TGTGCCAGCAGCCCCGAGGGACTAGCGGAAACCTACGAGCAGTACTTC,CASSPEGLAETYEQYF
TRBJ2-7,TRBV1,-,-,TGCACCAGCAGTCGCCGGGACAGGGTTGTATGGAGCTCCTACGAGCAGTACTTC,CTSSRRDRVVWSSYEQYF
TRBJ2-5,TRBV6-1,-,TRBD2,TGTGCCAGCTCATCCGGACTAGCGGGAGCAGGGACCCAGTACTTC,CASSSGLAGAGTQYF